The present entry profiles one TCR beta chain with its context. PCR was performed using 60 Vbeta and 13 Jbeta primers. Using immunoSEQ multiplex PCR, the repertoire was profiled, and TCRdb retains in-frame clones only, with some absent. In the table there are roughly 90,000 clones, more than 75% of which are singletons. V was trimmed by 0 bases and J by 3 bases, leaving 12 bases between them. Germline-derived CDR1 and CDR2 are MNHEY and SVGAGI. This CDR3 comprises 15 residues. The data originate from a study of cytomegalovirus exposure and HLA in healthy donors. The sequenced sample consisted of PBMCs. The sequence was obtained from a man aged 18 to 29 in good health and CMV-seronegative. The chain has TRBV6-5 and TRBJ2-7; D not certain. The CDR3 region has the DNA TGTGCCAGCAGTTACTCGTCGGGTCGAGACTACGAGCAGTACTTC. Its protein is CASSYSSGRDYEQYF.